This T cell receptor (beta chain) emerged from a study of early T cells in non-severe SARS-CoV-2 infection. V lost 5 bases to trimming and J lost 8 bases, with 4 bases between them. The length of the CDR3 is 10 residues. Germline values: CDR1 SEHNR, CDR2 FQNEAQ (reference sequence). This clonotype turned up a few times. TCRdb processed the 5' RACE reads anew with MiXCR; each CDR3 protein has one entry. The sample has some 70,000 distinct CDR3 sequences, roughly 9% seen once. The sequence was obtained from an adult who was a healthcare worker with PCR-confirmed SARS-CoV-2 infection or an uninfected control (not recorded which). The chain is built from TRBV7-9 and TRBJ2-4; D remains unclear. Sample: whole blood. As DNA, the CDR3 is TGTGCCAGCAGCGGGGACATTCAGTACTTC. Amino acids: CASSGDIQYF.